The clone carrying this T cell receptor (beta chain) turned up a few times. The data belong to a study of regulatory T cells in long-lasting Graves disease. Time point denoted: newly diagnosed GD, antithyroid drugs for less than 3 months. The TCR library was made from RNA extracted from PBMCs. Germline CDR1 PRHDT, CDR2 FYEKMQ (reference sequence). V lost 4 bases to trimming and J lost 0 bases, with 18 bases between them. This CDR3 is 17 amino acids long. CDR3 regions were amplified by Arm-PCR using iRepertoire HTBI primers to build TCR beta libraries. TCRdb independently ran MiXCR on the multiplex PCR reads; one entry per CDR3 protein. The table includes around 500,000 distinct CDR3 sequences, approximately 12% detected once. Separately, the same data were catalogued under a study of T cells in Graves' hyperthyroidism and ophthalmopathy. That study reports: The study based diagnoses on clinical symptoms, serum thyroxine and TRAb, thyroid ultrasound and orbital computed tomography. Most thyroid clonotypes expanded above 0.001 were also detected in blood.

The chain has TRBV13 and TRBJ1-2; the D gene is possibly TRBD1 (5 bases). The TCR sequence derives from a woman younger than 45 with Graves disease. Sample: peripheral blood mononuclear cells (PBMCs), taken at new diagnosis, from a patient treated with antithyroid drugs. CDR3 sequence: CASSSTAPIPTNYGYTF. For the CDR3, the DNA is TGTGCCAGCAGCTCGACAGCCCCGATACCCACTAACTATGGCTACACCTTC.